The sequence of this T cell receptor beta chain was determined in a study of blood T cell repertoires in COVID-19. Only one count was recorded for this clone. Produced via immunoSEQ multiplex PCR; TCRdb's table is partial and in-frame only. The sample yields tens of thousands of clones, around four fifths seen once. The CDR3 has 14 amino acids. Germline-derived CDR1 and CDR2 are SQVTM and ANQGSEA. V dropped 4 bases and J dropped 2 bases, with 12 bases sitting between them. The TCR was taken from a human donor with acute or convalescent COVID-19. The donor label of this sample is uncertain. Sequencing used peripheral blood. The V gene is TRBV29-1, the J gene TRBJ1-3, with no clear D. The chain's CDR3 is CSVVTVETGNTIYF. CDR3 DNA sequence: TGCAGCGTTGTAACAGTGGAAACTGGAAACACCATATATTTT.